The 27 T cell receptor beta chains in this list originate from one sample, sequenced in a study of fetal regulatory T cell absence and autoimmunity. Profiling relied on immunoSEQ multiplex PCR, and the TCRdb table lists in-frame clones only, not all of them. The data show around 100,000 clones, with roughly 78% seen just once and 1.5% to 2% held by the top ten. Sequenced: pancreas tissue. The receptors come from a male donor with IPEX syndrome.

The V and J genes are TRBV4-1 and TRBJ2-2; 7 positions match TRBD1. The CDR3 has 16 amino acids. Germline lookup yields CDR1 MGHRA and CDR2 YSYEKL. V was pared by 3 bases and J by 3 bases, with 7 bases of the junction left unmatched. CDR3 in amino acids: CASSHRKTGYTGELFF. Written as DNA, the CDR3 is TGCGCCAGCAGCCATAGGAAGACAGGGTACACCGGGGAGCTGTTTTTT.

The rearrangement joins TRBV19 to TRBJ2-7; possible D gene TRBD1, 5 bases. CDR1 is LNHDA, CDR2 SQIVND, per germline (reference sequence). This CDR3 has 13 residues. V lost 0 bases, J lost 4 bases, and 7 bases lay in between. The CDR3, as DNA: TGTGCCAGTAGTATAGATCAGGGTTACGAGCAGTACTTC. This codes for CASSIDQGYEQYF.

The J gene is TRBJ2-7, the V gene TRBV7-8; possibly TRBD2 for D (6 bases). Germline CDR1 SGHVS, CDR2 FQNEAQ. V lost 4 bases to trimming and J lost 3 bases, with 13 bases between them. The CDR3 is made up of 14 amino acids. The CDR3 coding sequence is TGTGCCAGCAGCTCTAGGACGGGGGACTACGAGCAGTACTTC. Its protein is CASSSRTGDYEQYF.

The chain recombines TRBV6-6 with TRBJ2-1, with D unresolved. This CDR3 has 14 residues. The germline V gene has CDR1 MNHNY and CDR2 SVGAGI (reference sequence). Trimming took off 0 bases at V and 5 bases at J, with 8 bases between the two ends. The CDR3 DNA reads TGTGCCAGCAGTTACTCGCCCCGCAACAATGAGCAGTTCTTC. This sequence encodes CASSYSPRNNEQFF.

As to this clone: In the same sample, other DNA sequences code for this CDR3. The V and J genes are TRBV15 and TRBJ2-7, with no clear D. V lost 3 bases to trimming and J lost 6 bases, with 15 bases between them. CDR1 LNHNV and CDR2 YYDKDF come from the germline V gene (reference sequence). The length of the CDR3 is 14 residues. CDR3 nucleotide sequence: TGTGCCACCAGCAGGGATGGCCCCCGTTCCGAGCAGTACTTC. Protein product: CATSRDGPRSEQYF.

The CDR3 nucleotides read TGTGCCAGCACCACTTCCAGCGGATGTTGCTACGAGCAGTACTTC. Protein: CASTTSSGCCYEQYF. This chain uses TRBV7-9 with TRBJ2-7; D perhaps matches TRBD2 (5 bases). This CDR3 has 15 amino acids. CDR1 is SEHNR and CDR2 is FQNEAQ in the germline V gene (reference sequence). The germline V and J ends were trimmed by 7 bases and 3 bases, with 19 bases remaining between them.

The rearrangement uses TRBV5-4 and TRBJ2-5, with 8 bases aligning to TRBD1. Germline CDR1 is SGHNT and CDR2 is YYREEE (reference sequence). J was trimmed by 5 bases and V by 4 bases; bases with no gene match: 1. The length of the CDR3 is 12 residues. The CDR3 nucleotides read TGTGCCAGCAGCCGGGACAGGGAGACCCAGTACTTC. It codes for CASSRDRETQYF.

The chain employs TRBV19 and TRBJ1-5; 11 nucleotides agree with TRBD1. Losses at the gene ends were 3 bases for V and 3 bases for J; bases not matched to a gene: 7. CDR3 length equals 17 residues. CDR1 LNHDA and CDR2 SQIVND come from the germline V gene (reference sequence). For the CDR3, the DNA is TGTGCCAGTAGTATTATGGGGGACAGGGGGTTCAATCAGCCCCAGCATTTT. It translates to CASSIMGDRGFNQPQHF.

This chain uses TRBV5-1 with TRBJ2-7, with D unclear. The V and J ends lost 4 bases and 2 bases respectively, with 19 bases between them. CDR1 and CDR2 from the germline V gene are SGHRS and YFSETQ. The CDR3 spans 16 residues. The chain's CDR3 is CASSPRRAPDTYEQYF. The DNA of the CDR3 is TGCGCCAGCAGCCCGAGACGGGCCCCTGATACCTACGAGCAGTACTTC.

The CDR3 protein is CASSSLGRGYYEQYF. For the CDR3, the DNA is TGTGCCAGCAGTTCCCTCGGGCGGGGGTACTACGAGCAGTACTTC. This chain uses TRBV6-5 with TRBJ2-7; 7 nucleotides line up with TRBD2. This CDR3 has 15 amino acids. V lost 4 bases, J lost 3 bases, and 9 bases stayed unmatched. CDR1 and CDR2 from the germline V gene are MNHEY and SVGAGI.

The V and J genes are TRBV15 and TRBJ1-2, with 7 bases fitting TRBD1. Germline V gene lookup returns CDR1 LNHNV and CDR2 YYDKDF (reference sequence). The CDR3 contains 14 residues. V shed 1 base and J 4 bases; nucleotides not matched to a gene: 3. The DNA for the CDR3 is TGTGCCACCAGCAGAGGGGGACAGATCTATGGCTACACCTTC. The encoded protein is CATSRGGQIYGYTF.

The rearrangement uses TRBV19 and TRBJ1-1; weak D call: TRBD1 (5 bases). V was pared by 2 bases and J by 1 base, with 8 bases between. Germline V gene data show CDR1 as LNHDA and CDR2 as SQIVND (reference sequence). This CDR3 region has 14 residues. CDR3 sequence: CASSIRDGNTEAFF. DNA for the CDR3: TGTGCCAGTAGTATAAGGGACGGGAACACTGAAGCTTTCTTT.

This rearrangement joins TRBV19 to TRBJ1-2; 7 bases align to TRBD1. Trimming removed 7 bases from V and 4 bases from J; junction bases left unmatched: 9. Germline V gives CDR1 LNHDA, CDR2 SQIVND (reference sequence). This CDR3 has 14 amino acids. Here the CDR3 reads CASMGQRGGYGYTF. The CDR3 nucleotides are TGTGCCAGTATGGGACAGCGGGGTGGCTATGGCTACACCTTC.

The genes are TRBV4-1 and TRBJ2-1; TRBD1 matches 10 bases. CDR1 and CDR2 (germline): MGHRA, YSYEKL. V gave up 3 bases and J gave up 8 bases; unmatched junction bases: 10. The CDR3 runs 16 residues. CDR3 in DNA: TGCGCCAGCAGCCATTCGCGGGACAGGGGACTGGATGAGCAGTTCTTC. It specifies CASSHSRDRGLDEQFF.

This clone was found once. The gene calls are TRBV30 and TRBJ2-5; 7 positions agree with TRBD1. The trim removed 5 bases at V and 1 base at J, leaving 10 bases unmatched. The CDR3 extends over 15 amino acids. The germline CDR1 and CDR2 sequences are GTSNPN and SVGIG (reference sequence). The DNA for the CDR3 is TGTGCCTGGGACGGGGACAGCGCCCTCCAAGAGACCCAGTACTTC. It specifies CAWDGDSALQETQYF.

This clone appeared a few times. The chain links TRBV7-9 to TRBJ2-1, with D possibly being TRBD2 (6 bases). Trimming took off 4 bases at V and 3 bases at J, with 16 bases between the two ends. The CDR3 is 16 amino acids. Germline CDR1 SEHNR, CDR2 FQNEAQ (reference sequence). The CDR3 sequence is CASSSLRGSIYNEQFF. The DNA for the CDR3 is TGTGCCAGCAGCTCCCTCCGGGGGTCCATCTACAATGAGCAGTTCTTC.

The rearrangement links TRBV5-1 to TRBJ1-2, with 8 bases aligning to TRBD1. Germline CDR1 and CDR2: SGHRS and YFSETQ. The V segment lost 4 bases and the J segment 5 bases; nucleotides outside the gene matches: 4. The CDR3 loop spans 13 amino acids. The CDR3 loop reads CASSPDREYGYTF. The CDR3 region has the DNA TGCGCCAGCAGCCCGGACAGGGAGTATGGCTACACCTTC. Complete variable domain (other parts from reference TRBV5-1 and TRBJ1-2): KAGVTQTPRYLIKTRGQQVTLSCSPISGHRSVSWYQQTPGQGLQFLFEYFSETQRNKGNFPGRFSGRQFSNSRSEMNVSTLELGDSALYLCASSPDREYGYTFGSGTRLTVV.

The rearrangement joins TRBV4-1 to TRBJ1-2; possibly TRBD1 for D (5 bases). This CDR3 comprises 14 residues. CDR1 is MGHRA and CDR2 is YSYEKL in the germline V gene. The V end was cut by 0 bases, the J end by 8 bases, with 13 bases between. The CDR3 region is CASSQDGPGRGYTF. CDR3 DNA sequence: TGCGCCAGCAGCCAAGACGGACCAGGGAGGGGCTACACCTTC.

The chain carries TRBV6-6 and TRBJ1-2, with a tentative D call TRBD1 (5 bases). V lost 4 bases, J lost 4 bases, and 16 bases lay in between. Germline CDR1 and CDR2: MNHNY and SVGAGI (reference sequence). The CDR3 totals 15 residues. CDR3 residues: CASSWGPQGSYGYTF. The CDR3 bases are TGTGCCAGCAGTTGGGGCCCCCAAGGAAGCTATGGCTACACCTTC.

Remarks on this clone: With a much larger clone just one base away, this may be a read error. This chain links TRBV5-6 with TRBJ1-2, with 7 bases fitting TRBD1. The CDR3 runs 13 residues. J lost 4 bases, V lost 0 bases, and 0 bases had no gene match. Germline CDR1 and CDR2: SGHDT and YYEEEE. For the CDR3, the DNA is TGTGCCAGCAGCTTGGCAGGGGGCTATGGCTACACCTTC. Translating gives CASSLAGGYGYTF.

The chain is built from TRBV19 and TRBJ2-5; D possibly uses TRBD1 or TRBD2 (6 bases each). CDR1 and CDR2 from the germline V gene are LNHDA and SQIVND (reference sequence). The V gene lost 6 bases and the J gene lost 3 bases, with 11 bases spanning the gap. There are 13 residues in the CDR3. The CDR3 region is CASRRGAKETQYF. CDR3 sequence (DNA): TGTGCCAGTAGGAGGGGGGCGAAAGAGACCCAGTACTTC.

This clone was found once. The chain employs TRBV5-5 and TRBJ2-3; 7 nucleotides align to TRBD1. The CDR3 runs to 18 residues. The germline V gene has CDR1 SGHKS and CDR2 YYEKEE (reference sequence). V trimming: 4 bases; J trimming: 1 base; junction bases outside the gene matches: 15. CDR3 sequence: CASSLTPLAGQGTDTQYF. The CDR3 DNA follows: TGTGCCAGCAGCCTTACGCCACTTGCCGGACAGGGCACAGATACGCAGTATTTT.

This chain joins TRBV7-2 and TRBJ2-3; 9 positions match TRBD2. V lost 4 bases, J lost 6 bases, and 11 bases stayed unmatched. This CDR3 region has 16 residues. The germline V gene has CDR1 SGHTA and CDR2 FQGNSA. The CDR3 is CASSSLSGGDSDTQYF. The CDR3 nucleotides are TGTGCCAGCAGCTCACTTAGCGGGGGTGATTCTGATACGCAGTATTTT.

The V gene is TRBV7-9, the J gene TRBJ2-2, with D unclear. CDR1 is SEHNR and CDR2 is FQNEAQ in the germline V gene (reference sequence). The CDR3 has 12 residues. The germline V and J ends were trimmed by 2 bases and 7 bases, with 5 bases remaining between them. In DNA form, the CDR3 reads TGTGCCAGCAGCTTACAAAACGGGGAGCTGTTTTTT. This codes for CASSLQNGELFF.

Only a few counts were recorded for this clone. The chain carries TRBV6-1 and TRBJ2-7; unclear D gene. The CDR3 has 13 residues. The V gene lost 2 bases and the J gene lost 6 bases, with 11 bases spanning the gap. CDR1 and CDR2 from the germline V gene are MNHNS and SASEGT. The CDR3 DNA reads TGTGCCAGCAGTGAATCGGTCAATCGCGAGCAGTACTTC. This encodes CASSESVNREQYF.

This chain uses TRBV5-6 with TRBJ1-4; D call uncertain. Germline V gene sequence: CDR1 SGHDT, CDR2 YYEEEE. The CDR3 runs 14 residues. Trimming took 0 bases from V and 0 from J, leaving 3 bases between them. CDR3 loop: CASSLDTTNEKLFF. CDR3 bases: TGTGCCAGCAGCTTGGACACAACTAATGAAAAACTGTTTTTT.

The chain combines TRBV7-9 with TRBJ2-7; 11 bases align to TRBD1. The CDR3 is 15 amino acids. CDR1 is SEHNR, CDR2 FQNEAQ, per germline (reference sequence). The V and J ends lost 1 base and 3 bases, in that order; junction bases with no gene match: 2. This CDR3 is CASSLGTGGVYEQYF. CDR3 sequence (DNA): TGTGCCAGCAGCTTAGGGACAGGGGGCGTCTACGAGCAGTACTTC.